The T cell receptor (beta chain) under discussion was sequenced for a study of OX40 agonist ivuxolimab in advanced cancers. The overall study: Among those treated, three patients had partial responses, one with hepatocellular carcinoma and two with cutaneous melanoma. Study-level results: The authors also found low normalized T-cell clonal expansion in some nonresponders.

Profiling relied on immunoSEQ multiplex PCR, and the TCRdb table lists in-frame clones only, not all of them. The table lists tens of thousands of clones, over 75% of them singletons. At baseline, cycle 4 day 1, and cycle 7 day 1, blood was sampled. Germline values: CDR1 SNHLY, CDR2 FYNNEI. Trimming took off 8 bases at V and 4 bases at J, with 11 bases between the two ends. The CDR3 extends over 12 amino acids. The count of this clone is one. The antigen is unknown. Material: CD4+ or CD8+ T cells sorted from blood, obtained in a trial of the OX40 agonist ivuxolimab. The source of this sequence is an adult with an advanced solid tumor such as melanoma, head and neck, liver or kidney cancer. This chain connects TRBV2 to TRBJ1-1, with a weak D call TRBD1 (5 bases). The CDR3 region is CASSRQGTEAFF. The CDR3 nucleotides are TGTGCCAGCTCTCGCCAGGGCACTGAAGCTTTCTTT.